This T cell receptor beta chain appears in the sequencing data of a study of blood T cell repertoires in COVID-19. Study-wide background: Material from acute and convalescent COVID-19 was sourced from the United States, Italy and Spain. Sample material is recorded as cDNA or gDNA derived from T cells, B-cell-depleted T cells, or PBMCs.

Individuals drawn from 24 US areas were roughly 18 to 100 years old. This clone has only a few counts. Study processing details: For nucleated cells, counts were estimated from reference gene primer amplification. Measured with immunoSEQ multiplex PCR; TCRdb has only the in-frame clones, and not every one. V and J calls and clone size come straight from that table; D and trimming were deduced from the DNA. The table includes 250,000 to 350,000 clones, 70% to 90% detected once. The CDR3 sequence is 14 residues long. Losses at the gene ends were 8 bases for V and 5 bases for J; bases not matched to a gene: 7. Germline V gives CDR1 WSHSY, CDR2 SAAADI.

The sequencing sample was made of PBMCs or T cells enriched from blood (not recorded which). The receptor comes from a woman in her 30s who had recovered from COVID-19. The J gene is TRBJ1-5, the V gene TRBV10-2, with 9 bases lining up with TRBD1. Here the CDR3 reads CASRDRAYDQPQHF. CDR3 nucleotide sequence: TGCGCCAGCCGGGACAGGGCGTACGATCAGCCCCAGCATTTT.